Listed below are T cell receptor beta chains from one sample, sequenced in a study of CD8 T cells in Susac syndrome. Via MiXCR, TCRdb re-called the immunoSEQ multiplex PCR reads, giving one row per CDR3 protein. The sample yields some 300,000 distinct CDR3 sequences, 70% to 90% seen once. The specimen was CD8+ T cells from PBMCs. These receptor sequences come from a human donor with multiple sclerosis. Each CDR3 is given with its conserved first and last residue. D genes are given only for firm matches. Part of the rows lack a size; the others show once, few, many or a class for expanded clones.

>TRBJ2-1|TRBD1|TRBV14|few
CASSQVDRGYNEQFF
TGTGCCAGCAGCCAAGTGGACAGGGGCTACAATGAGCAGTTCTTC
>TRBJ1-2|-|TRBV6-5|-
CASSYAPVGGYGYTF
TGTGCCAGCAGTTACGCTCCGGTCGGCGGCTATGGCTACACCTTC
>TRBJ1-1|-|TRBV7-9|-
CASLNRDRLQSEAFF
TGTGCCAGCCTAAACAGGGACCGTCTACAGTCTGAAGCTTTCTTT
>TRBJ1-5|TRBD1|TRBV20-1|-
CSGTGGGGQPQHF
TGCAGCGGTACAGGGGGCGGGGGTCAGCCCCAGCATTTT
>TRBJ2-7|-|TRBV6-2/TRBV6-3|-
CASSNQYGQADEQYF
TGTGCCAGCAGTAACCAGTATGGGCAGGCCGACGAGCAGTACTTC
>TRBJ2-2|-|TRBV2|many
CASSDPGDRANTGELFF
TGTGCCAGCAGTGACCCAGGAGACCGGGCGAACACCGGGGAGCTGTTTTTT
>TRBJ2-1|TRBD1|TRBV24-1|-
CATSDSTGGLFTEQFF
TGTGCCACCAGTGATTCTACAGGGGGATTGTTCACTGAGCAGTTCTTC
>TRBJ1-4|-|TRBV3-1|-
CASSPQVLDEKLFF
TGTGCCAGCAGCCCCCAGGTACTCGATGAAAAACTGTTTTTT
>TRBJ1-2|-|TRBV11-1|-
CASSLQKNYGYTF
TGTGCCAGCAGCTTACAGAAAAACTATGGCTACACCTTC
>TRBJ2-7|-|TRBV7-3|-
CASSPRSGEQYF
TGTGCCAGCAGCCCCCGTTCTGGGGAGCAGTACTTC
>TRBJ2-1|-|TRBV29-1|-
CSVVRDEQFF
TGCAGCGTTGTCAGGGATGAGCAGTTCTTC
>TRBJ2-1|-|TRBV4-1|-
CASSQMRYNEQFF
TGCGCCAGCAGCCAAATGCGGTACAATGAGCAGTTCTTC